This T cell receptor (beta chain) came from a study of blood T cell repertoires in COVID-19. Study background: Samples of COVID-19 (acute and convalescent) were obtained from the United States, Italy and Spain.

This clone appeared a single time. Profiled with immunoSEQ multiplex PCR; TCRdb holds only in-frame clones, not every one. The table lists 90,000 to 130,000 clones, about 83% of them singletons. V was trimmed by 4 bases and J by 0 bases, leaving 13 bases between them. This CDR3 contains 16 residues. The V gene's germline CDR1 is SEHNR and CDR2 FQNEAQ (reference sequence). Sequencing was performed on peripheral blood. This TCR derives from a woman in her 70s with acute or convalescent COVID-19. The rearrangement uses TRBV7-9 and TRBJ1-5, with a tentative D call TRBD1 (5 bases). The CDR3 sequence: CASSSQGDGSNQPQHF. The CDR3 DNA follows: TGTGCCAGCAGCTCCCAGGGTGACGGTAGCAATCAGCCCCAGCATTTT.